One sample yielded the 7 T cell receptor beta chains listed below, sequenced in a study of healthy donors' naive CD4 and CD8 T cells. Each TCR library used around 500 ng of total RNA and a linear amplification protocol. TCRdb reprocessed the reads with MiXCR, giving one entry per CDR3 protein. The sample has about 180,000 distinct CDR3 sequences; around three quarters are singletons. Input material: naive CD4+ and CD8+ T cells sorted from blood, pooled from several donors. The receptor source for this set is a pool of human donors in good health; the sample pools cells from several healthy donors.

The gene calls are TRBV4-3 and TRBJ2-3; D is uncertain. V lost 0 bases, J lost 5 bases, and 12 bases lay in between. In germline, CDR1 is LGHNA, CDR2 YSLEER. This CDR3 spans 15 amino acids. The CDR3 DNA sequence: TGCGCCAGCAGCCAAGATTGGAAAACGGGAGATACGCAGTATTTT. This encodes CASSQDWKTGDTQYF.

V gene TRBV6-1 combines with J gene TRBJ1-5; 9 nucleotides agree with TRBD1. The germline V gene has CDR1 MNHNS and CDR2 SASEGT. Trimming cost V 6 bases and J 3 bases; bases outside gene matches: 12. This CDR3 region has 17 residues. As DNA, the CDR3 is TGTGCCAGCAGCCACCGGGACAGGGCTCCTATCAATCAGCCCCAGCATTTT. Protein: CASSHRDRAPINQPQHF.

Only a few counts were recorded for this clonotype. The V call is TRBV27, the J call TRBJ2-3; 9 nucleotides agree with TRBD2. Germline CDR1 and CDR2: MNHEY and SMNVEV (reference sequence). V lost 6 bases and J lost 1; bases outside the gene matches: 2. The CDR3 has 14 amino acids. CDR3 DNA: TGTGCCAGCAGCCGGACTAGCGGCACAGATACGCAGTATTTT. Its translation is CASSRTSGTDTQYF.

In this sample, this clonotype turned up once. This chain joins TRBV29-1 and TRBJ1-2; D gene ambiguous. This CDR3 has 11 residues. From germline, CDR1 is SQVTM and CDR2 ANQGSEA. The V end was cut by 6 bases, the J end by 3 bases, with 8 bases between. CDR3 loop: CSVETDYGYTF. The DNA for the CDR3 is TGCAGCGTCGAAACGGACTATGGCTACACCTTC.

The rearrangement uses TRBV6-6 and TRBJ2-7, with D hard to call. Per germline, CDR1 MNHNY and CDR2 SVGAGI (reference sequence). Deletions cut 10 bases from V and 2 bases from J, with 15 bases between. The CDR3 length is 13 residues. The CDR3 coding sequence is TGTGCCACTACACCGTTTATGACCTACGAGCAGTACTTC. It encodes CATTPFMTYEQYF.

CDR3 coding DNA: TGTGCCAGCAGCGACGAGGGGGGCCGGTGGACCGGGGAGCTGTTTTTT. Protein sequence: CASSDEGGRWTGELFF. J is TRBJ2-2 and V is TRBV5-6; D may match TRBD1 or TRBD2 (6 bases each). Germline values: CDR1 SGHDT, CDR2 YYEEEE. V lost 4 bases to trimming and J lost 5 bases, with 18 bases between them. The CDR3 contains 16 residues.

The genes are TRBV29-1 and TRBJ2-1; TRBD1 matches at 8 bases. Germline V CDR1 and CDR2: SQVTM, ANQGSEA. This CDR3 has 14 amino acids. Trimming cost V 0 bases and J 9 bases; bases outside gene matches: 7. This CDR3 reads CSVEDRGLDGEQFF. DNA for the CDR3: TGCAGCGTTGAAGACAGGGGGCTGGACGGTGAGCAGTTCTTC.